The 5 T cell receptor beta chains reported below all come from one sample, sequenced in a study of molecular identifiers for immune sequencing clone quantification. A single record per CDR3 protein comes from TCRdb applying MiXCR to the PCR reads. This table holds 350,000 or so distinct CDR3 sequences, roughly 23% found once. The sequenced sample consisted of naive CD8+ T cells from blood, with Jurkat cell RNA spiked in. Documented subset: FACS-sorted CD8+CD4-CCR7+CD45RA+ naive T cells. These receptors all stem from a human donor in good health. Some libraries in this study had Jurkat cell RNA spiked in.

This clonotype was detected a few times. The chain couples TRBV5-1 to TRBJ2-1, with a possible D match to TRBD2 (5 bases). Germline V gene lookup returns CDR1 SGHRS and CDR2 YFSETQ. Trimming left V 5 bases short and J 0 bases short, with 12 bases between. The CDR3 covers 15 residues. The DNA for the CDR3 is TGCGCCAGCAGAGCTACTAGAACCTCCTACAATGAGCAGTTCTTC. Translation gives CASRATRTSYNEQFF.

Many counts were recorded for this clonotype. V is TRBV29-1 and J is TRBJ1-1; 7 nucleotides line up with TRBD1. Germline-derived CDR1 and CDR2 are SQVTM and ANQGSEA. Trimming removed 0 bases from V and 6 bases from J; junction bases left unmatched: 7. This CDR3 is built from 14 residues. The CDR3 DNA is TGCAGCGTTGAAGATTCTAGGGGGCCGGCTGAAGCTTTCTTT. The encoded protein is CSVEDSRGPAEAFF.

This clonotype was picked up many times. In nucleotides, the CDR3 is TGTGCCATACTCGCCGGGACTCAGAACACCGGGGAGCTGTTTTTT. It specifies CAILAGTQNTGELFF. The chain employs TRBV7-9 and TRBJ2-2; D may be TRBD2 (6 bases). Germline-derived CDR1 and CDR2 are SEHNR and FQNEAQ (reference sequence). V was trimmed by 10 bases and J by 1 base, leaving 16 bases between them. This CDR3 region has 15 residues.

This clonotype was recorded at least ten times. The V and J genes are TRBV5-6 and TRBJ1-5, with TRBD1 as a possible D gene (6 bases). V lost 3 bases to trimming and J lost 1 base, with 14 bases between them. This CDR3 is built from 16 residues. The germline gives CDR1 SGHDT, CDR2 YYEEEE. CDR3 sequence: CASSYGTPRSNQPQHF. The CDR3 bases are TGTGCCAGCAGCTATGGGACACCGAGGAGCAATCAGCCCCAGCATTTT.

This clonotype was detected ten times or more. The CDR3 bases are TGTGCCAGCAGAAGAATCCGGGACTCCCAAGAGACCCAGTACTTC. The encoded protein is CASRRIRDSQETQYF. The chain has TRBV12-3 or TRBV12-4 and TRBJ2-5, with D possibly TRBD2 on 6 matching bases. The CDR3 loop spans 15 amino acids. Trimming cost V 6 bases and J 1 base, with 15 bases left between them.